The 24 T cell receptor beta chains presented below share a single source sample, sequenced in a study of shared clonotypes between healthy human individuals. Sequencing used immunoSEQ multiplex PCR; TCRdb keeps in-frame clones, though not all of them. Of 2 million to 2.5 million clones listed, just over 90% are singletons. The sequenced material came from naive CD4+ T cells from PBMCs. Described subset: CD45RA+ positively selected. The source is a man aged 18 to 30 in good health. Some clones in this sample may be carry-over from other donors' samples.

Note on this clone: This same CDR3 is encoded by further DNA sequences in the sample. The chain uses TRBV18 and TRBJ1-1; tentative D call: TRBD1 (5 bases). Trimming took off 1 base at V and 4 bases at J, with 7 bases between the two ends. The CDR3 loop spans 13 amino acids. Germline assignment: CDR1 KGHSH and CDR2 LQKENI. As DNA, the CDR3 is TGTGCCAGCTCACCACAGGGGTTCACTGAAGCTTTCTTT. Protein sequence: CASSPQGFTEAFF.

The chain links TRBV9 to TRBJ2-7, with unresolved D. The CDR3 length is 15 residues. The germline CDR1 and CDR2 sequences are SGDLS and YYNGEE. Trimming stripped 2 bases from V and 7 bases from J, with 19 bases between. CDR3 residues: CASSVGEELRVEQYF. The CDR3 region has the DNA TGTGCCAGCAGCGTTGGGGAAGAGCTACGTGTGGAGCAGTACTTC. The entire variable domain, with the rest obtained from reference TRBV9 and TRBJ2-7, is as follows: DSGVTQTPKHLITATGQRVTLRCSPRSGDLSVYWYQQSLDQGLQFLIQYYNGEERAKGNILERFSAQQFPDLHSELNLSSLELGDSALYFCASSVGEELRVEQYFGPGTRLTVT.

The V gene is TRBV2, the J gene TRBJ2-5; tentatively, D is TRBD2 (6 bases). The germline gives CDR1 SNHLY, CDR2 FYNNEI. This CDR3 spans 13 amino acids. The V and J ends lost 4 bases and 3 bases respectively, with 9 bases between them. CDR3 residues: CASSGLEKETQYF. CDR3 nucleotides: TGTGCCAGCAGTGGACTAGAAAAAGAGACCCAGTACTTC.

The V gene is TRBV6-5, the J gene TRBJ2-5; the D gene could be TRBD1 or TRBD2 (5 bases each). This CDR3 spans 14 amino acids. Germline loops: CDR1 MNHEY, CDR2 SVGAGI. Trimming removed 4 bases from V and 1 base from J, with 10 bases in between. The chain's CDR3 is CASSFSGTQETQYF. The CDR3 coding sequence is TGTGCCAGCAGTTTCTCCGGGACCCAAGAGACCCAGTACTTC.

This clone was seen a handful of times. V is TRBV30 and J is TRBJ1-5; a weak D match, TRBD1 (6 bases). From germline, CDR1 is GTSNPN and CDR2 SVGIG (reference sequence). CDR3 size: 13 residues. The germline V and J ends were trimmed by 2 bases and 3 bases, with 8 bases remaining between them. The CDR3 DNA sequence: TGTGCCTGGAGTCTGGGGGCCAATCAGCCCCAGCATTTT. Residues: CAWSLGANQPQHF.

The chain carries TRBV25-1 and TRBJ1-1; maybe TRBD1 (6 bases). The CDR3 runs 17 residues. The V end was cut by 3 bases, the J end by 10 bases, with 27 bases between. Germline V gene sequence: CDR1 MGHDK, CDR2 SYGVNS. This chain's CDR3 is CASSDRIGIGIQGVAFF. CDR3 DNA: TGTGCCAGCAGTGACCGAATTGGGATTGGAATACAGGGTGTAGCTTTCTTT.

This clone occurred once. This chain connects TRBV7-3 to TRBJ2-1; 12 bases align to TRBD2. The V gene end was trimmed by 0 bases and the J gene end by 4 bases; junction bases not matched to a gene: 4. The CDR3 length is 17 residues. Germline CDR1 and CDR2: SGHTA and FQGTGA. CDR3 region: CASSLTTLAGGYNEQFF. The CDR3 DNA sequence: TGTGCCAGCAGCTTAACGACCCTAGCGGGAGGGTACAATGAGCAGTTCTTC.

The chain has TRBV19 and TRBJ1-5; 7 bases match TRBD1. This CDR3 spans 17 amino acids. V dropped 3 bases and J dropped 1; count of bases not matched to a gene: 9. The germline V gene encodes CDR1 LNHDA and CDR2 SQIVND (reference sequence). As DNA, the CDR3 is TGTGCCAGTAGTATCTACCGGGACAGCACCAGCAATCAGCCCCAGCATTTT. Amino acids: CASSIYRDSTSNQPQHF.

The V and J genes are TRBV6-1 and TRBJ2-7; 10 bases align to TRBD1. Germline V lookup: CDR1 MNHNS, CDR2 SASEGT. Germline trimming cut 5 bases from V and 4 bases from J; bases unmatched to any gene: 8. This CDR3 contains 15 residues. The CDR3 spells CASSRLGTGEYEQYF. CDR3 in DNA: TGTGCCAGCAGTCGCCTTGGGACAGGGGAATACGAGCAGTACTTC.

With respect to this clone: The sample contains more than one DNA sequence encoding this CDR3. The gene calls are TRBV7-9 and TRBJ2-2; tentatively, D is TRBD1 or TRBD2 (5 bases each). Germline V gene sequence: CDR1 SEHNR, CDR2 FQNEAQ (reference sequence). The CDR3 has 13 amino acids. V shed 3 bases and J shed 5 bases, with 7 bases lying between them. This CDR3 is CASSFGGTGELFF. In nucleotides, the CDR3 is TGTGCCAGCAGCTTTGGGGGAACCGGGGAGCTGTTTTTT.

This clone turned up a few times. V is TRBV19 and J is TRBJ2-2; 7 bases fit TRBD2. Trimming removed 6 bases from V and 4 bases from J; junction bases left unmatched: 5. The CDR3 sequence is 14 residues long. Germline lookup yields CDR1 LNHDA and CDR2 SQIVND (reference sequence). CDR3 protein: CASSRAGSTGELFF. CDR3 in DNA: TGTGCCAGTAGCCGAGCGGGGAGCACCGGGGAGCTGTTTTTT.

V and J are TRBV18 and TRBJ2-1; 7 nucleotides agree with TRBD2. Germline V gene lookup returns CDR1 KGHSH and CDR2 LQKENI. J gave up 12 bases and V 3 bases, and 20 bases lay outside the gene matches. CDR3 length: 17 amino acids. CDR3 DNA: TGTGCCAGCTCACCCCAGCAGGGCCTAGCGGAGGGGTTTGGGCAGTTCTTC. Its translation: CASSPQQGLAEGFGQFF.

The rearrangement uses TRBV4-2 and TRBJ2-1; D uncertain. Germline values: CDR1 LGHNA, CDR2 YNFKEQ. The CDR3 spans 16 residues. The V end was cut by 1 base, the J end by 0 bases, with 10 bases between. The CDR3 coding sequence is TGTGCCAGCAGCCAAGCTCCACAGAGCTCCTACAATGAGCAGTTCTTC. Translating it yields CASSQAPQSSYNEQFF.

This clone was observed a handful of times. The same CDR3 arises from other DNA sequences in this sample as well. J is TRBJ1-3 and V is TRBV30; D gene unclear. This CDR3 region has 14 residues. In germline, CDR1 is GTSNPN, CDR2 SVGIG (reference sequence). V lost 0 bases, J lost 0 bases, and 6 bases lay in between. The CDR3 sequence: CAWSVGVSGNTIYF. The CDR3 DNA reads TGTGCCTGGAGTGTTGGGGTCTCTGGAAACACCATATATTTT. The full variable domain, completed using reference TRBV30 and TRBJ1-3, is SQTIHQWPATLVQPVGSPLSLECTVEGTSNPNLYWYRQAAGRGLQLLFYSVGIGQISSEVPQNLSASRPQDRQFILSSKKLLLSDSGFYLCAWSVGVSGNTIYFGEGSWLTVV.

V is TRBV19 and J is TRBJ2-7, with TRBD1 matching over 8 bases. CDR1 is LNHDA and CDR2 is SQIVND in the germline V gene (reference sequence). J was trimmed by 4 bases and V by 3 bases; bases with no gene match: 5. The CDR3 is made up of 14 amino acids. This CDR3 is CASSIRTGRYEQYF. The DNA for the CDR3 is TGTGCCAGTAGTATCCGGACAGGGAGGTACGAGCAGTACTTC.

The chain links TRBV19 to TRBJ1-5; D might be TRBD1 (5 bases). Germline lookup yields CDR1 LNHDA and CDR2 SQIVND (reference sequence). The CDR3 totals 16 residues. Trimming took 3 bases from V and 2 from J, leaving 14 bases between them. The CDR3 is CASSISGGRGNQPQHF. For the CDR3, the DNA is TGTGCCAGTAGTATTTCGGGGGGAAGGGGCAATCAGCCCCAGCATTTT.

The J gene is TRBJ2-1, the V gene TRBV2; D is uncertain. Trimming left V 6 bases short and J 1 base short, with 10 bases between. Per the germline V gene, CDR1 is SNHLY and CDR2 is FYNNEI. The CDR3 is made up of 14 amino acids. This chain's CDR3 is CASSVTRSYNEQFF. CDR3 nucleotide sequence: TGTGCCAGCAGCGTAACTCGGTCCTACAATGAGCAGTTCTTC. Combining the CDR3 with reference TRBV2 and TRBJ2-1 gives the whole variable domain EPEVTQTPSHQVTQMGQEVILRCVPISNHLYFYWYRQILGQKVEFLVSFYNNEISEKSEIFDDQFSVERPDGSNFTLKIRSTKLEDSAMYFCASSVTRSYNEQFFGPGTRLTVL.

The rearrangement links TRBV5-1 to TRBJ2-7, with TRBD1 matching 7 bases. The CDR3 runs 16 residues. Germline V gene sequence: CDR1 SGHRS, CDR2 YFSETQ. V lost 4 bases to trimming and J lost 2 bases; unmatched junction nucleotides: 12. The DNA of the CDR3 is TGCGCCAGCAGCCCCAACCCAGGACAGGTGGCCTACGAGCAGTACTTC. Translated: CASSPNPGQVAYEQYF.

The chain uses TRBV27 and TRBJ2-2; D not resolved. CDR3 length: 16 residues. Trimming took 0 bases from V and 0 from J, leaving 8 bases between them. Germline values: CDR1 MNHEY, CDR2 SMNVEV (reference sequence). In DNA, the CDR3 is TGTGCCAGCAGTTTATCGAGGCAGGCGAACACCGGGGAGCTGTTTTTT. This gives the protein CASSLSRQANTGELFF.

This clone was seen only once. The CDR3: CASSPNVGRGTNEQFF. The CDR3 DNA follows: TGCGCCAGCAGCCCAAACGTGGGGAGGGGGACGAATGAGCAGTTCTTC. The V and J genes are TRBV5-1 and TRBJ2-1; perhaps TRBD2 as D (7 bases). Germline assignment: CDR1 SGHRS and CDR2 YFSETQ. V lost 4 bases to trimming and J lost 7 bases, with 21 bases between them. CDR3 length equals 16 residues. The whole variable domain, remainder taken from reference TRBV5-1 and TRBJ2-1, is KAGVTQTPRYLIKTRGQQVTLSCSPISGHRSVSWYQQTPGQGLQFLFEYFSETQRNKGNFPGRFSGRQFSNSRSEMNVSTLELGDSALYLCASSPNVGRGTNEQFFGPGTRLTVL.

V and J are TRBV5-6 and TRBJ2-5; 7 nucleotides agree with TRBD1. Germline CDR1 is SGHDT and CDR2 is YYEEEE. There are 15 residues in the CDR3. V shed 4 bases and J 1 base; nucleotides not matched to a gene: 7. CDR3 nucleotide sequence: TGTGCCAGCAGCCATAACAGGGGCTTCCAAGAGACCCAGTACTTC. Protein sequence: CASSHNRGFQETQYF.

The rearrangement joins TRBV7-8 to TRBJ1-2; 7 bases are shared with TRBD1. The J segment lost 7 bases and the V segment lost 5 bases, leaving 10 bases of the junction unmatched. This CDR3 contains 14 residues. CDR1 and CDR2 from the germline V gene are SGHVS and FQNEAQ. The CDR3: CASSLEQGRGGYTF. For the CDR3, the DNA is TGTGCCAGCAGCCTGGAACAGGGGCGAGGTGGCTACACCTTC.

The chain employs TRBV29-1 and TRBJ2-7, with TRBD2 identical over 7 bases. Germline V gene data show CDR1 as SQVTM and CDR2 as ANQGSEA. V lost 4 bases and J lost 6; bases outside the gene matches: 15. The CDR3 runs to 15 residues. The CDR3 here is CSVGGSGGSGVEQYF. The CDR3 nucleotides read TGCAGCGTTGGGGGCTCGGGCGGGAGTGGGGTCGAGCAGTACTTC.

Concerning this clone: One junction end disagrees with the germline gene, perhaps due to a read error. The V gene is TRBV25-1, the J gene TRBJ2-7, with D perhaps matching TRBD2 (5 bases). Germline CDR1 reads MGHDK; CDR2 reads SYGVNS. The CDR3 contains 14 residues. CDR3 in amino acids: CASSLWAGSCEQYF. CDR3 DNA sequence: TGTGCCAGCAGCCTCTGGGCGGGCTCCTGCGAGCAGTACTTC.